Below are 13 T cell receptor beta chains sequenced from a single sample in a study of blood T cell repertoires in COVID-19. The table came from immunoSEQ multiplex PCR; TCRdb's copy has only in-frame clones and leaves some out. The profile covers approximately 250,000 clones, with around 84% appearing a single time and approximately 4% taken by the ten largest. The sample was PBMCs or T cells enriched from blood (not recorded which). The receptor source for this set is a man aged 25 to 40 with acute COVID-19.

CDR3 in amino acids: CASSQQRGRDQPQHF. The CDR3 region has the DNA TGTGCCAGCAGCCAACAAAGGGGGAGGGATCAGCCCCAGCATTTT. This chain connects TRBV3-1 (or the pseudogene TRBV3-2) to TRBJ1-5; tentatively, D is TRBD1 (6 bases). There are 15 residues in the CDR3. V was clipped by 2 bases and J by 5 bases, with 13 bases between them. The germline CDR1 and CDR2 sequences are LGHDT and YNNKEL (reference sequence).

V is TRBV13 and J is TRBJ2-1, with TRBD2 identical over 9 bases. The length of the CDR3 is 14 residues. V shed 7 bases, J shed 5 bases, and the junction held 6 bases outside the gene matches. The germline V gene encodes CDR1 PRHDT and CDR2 FYEKMQ (reference sequence). The CDR3 protein is CASTRREGHNEQFF. The CDR3 nucleotides read TGTGCCAGCACGAGGCGGGAGGGCCACAATGAGCAGTTCTTC.

V usage is TRBV12-5 and J usage is TRBJ2-5; D is unresolved. CDR3 length: 13 residues. The V end was cut by 0 bases, the J end by 2 bases, with 4 bases between. Germline CDR1 and CDR2: LGHNT and FRNRAP. CDR3 bases: TGTGCTAGTGGTTTGGTCCTACAAGAGACCCAGTACTTC. It specifies CASGLVLQETQYF. The whole variable domain, filled in from reference TRBV12-5 and TRBJ2-5, reads DARVTQTPRHKVTEMGQEVTMRCQPILGHNTVFWYRQTMMQGLELLAYFRNRAPLDDSGMPKDRFSAEMPDATLATLKIQPSEPRDSAVYFCASGLVLQETQYFGPGTRLLVL.

J is TRBJ1-5 and V is TRBV11-2; no reliable D call. The CDR3 extends over 13 amino acids. Germline V lookup: CDR1 SGHAT, CDR2 FQNNGV. V dropped 1 base and J dropped 5 bases, with 6 bases sitting between them. In DNA form, the CDR3 reads TGTGCCAGCAGCTTAGGTCCGGATCAGCCCCAGCATTTT. It is translated as CASSLGPDQPQHF.

V and J are TRBV29-1 and TRBJ1-4; unclear D gene. Trimming stripped 5 bases from V and 5 bases from J, with 9 bases between. Germline lookup yields CDR1 SQVTM and CDR2 ANQGSEA. The CDR3 consists of 12 residues. CDR3 in amino acids: CSVLERNEKLFF. DNA for the CDR3: TGCAGCGTTCTAGAGCGAAATGAAAAACTGTTTTTT.

This chain links TRBV18 with TRBJ1-2; perhaps TRBD1 as D (6 bases). The V gene's germline CDR1 is KGHSH and CDR2 LQKENI. V gave up 1 base and J gave up 8 bases, with 14 bases separating them. The CDR3 loop spans 14 amino acids. The CDR3: CASSPRRDTIGYTF. In DNA, the CDR3 is TGTGCCAGCTCACCACGCCGGGACACCATAGGCTACACCTTC.

In DNA form, the CDR3 reads TGTGCCAGTAGTACTACAGGGAGCAATCAGCCCCAGCATTTT. Translating it yields CASSTTGSNQPQHF. The J gene is TRBJ1-5, the V gene TRBV19; tentative D call: TRBD1 (6 bases). This CDR3 spans 14 amino acids. Trimming left V 4 bases short and J 1 base short, with 8 bases between. Germline V gene data show CDR1 as LNHDA and CDR2 as SQIVND (reference sequence).

The chain employs TRBV5-1 and TRBJ2-6, with D unclear. The V gene lost 0 bases and the J gene lost 4 bases, with 11 bases spanning the gap. Per germline, CDR1 SGHRS and CDR2 YFSETQ. The CDR3 is 16 amino acids. CDR3 nucleotide sequence: TGCGCCAGCAGCTTGGCGGCCGGGTCCGGGGCCAACGTCCTGACTTTC. Residues: CASSLAAGSGANVLTF.

This clone appeared once. The chain has TRBV18 and TRBJ2-5; 7 bases agree with TRBD1. The CDR3 is 14 amino acids. Germline V gene data show CDR1 as KGHSH and CDR2 as LQKENI. Losses at the gene ends were 0 bases for V and 2 bases for J; bases not matched to a gene: 0. CDR3 protein: CASSPPGQQETQYF. CDR3 DNA sequence: TGTGCCAGCTCACCACCGGGACAGCAAGAGACCCAGTACTTC.

The gene calls are TRBV9 and TRBJ2-1, with 8 bases lining up with TRBD1. Germline assignment: CDR1 SGDLS and CDR2 YYNGEE. The J segment lost 7 bases and the V segment lost 1 base, leaving 4 bases of the junction unmatched. CDR3 length: 14 residues. Here the CDR3 reads CASSVQGAQNEQFF. The CDR3 DNA sequence: TGTGCCAGCAGCGTACAGGGGGCGCAAAATGAGCAGTTCTTC.

The chain employs TRBV5-1 and TRBJ1-4; no definite D call. V shed 0 bases and J shed 0 bases, with 6 bases lying between them. In germline, CDR1 is SGHRS, CDR2 YFSETQ. This CDR3 comprises 15 residues. The CDR3 DNA reads as TGCGCCAGCAGCTTGGTAGATGCAACTAATGAAAAACTGTTTTTT. Translation gives CASSLVDATNEKLFF.

The J gene is TRBJ1-1, the V gene TRBV10-3; possible D gene TRBD1, 6 bases. CDR1 and CDR2 (germline): ENHRY, SYGVKD. This CDR3 comprises 11 residues. With 9 bases removed from V and 10 bases from J, the gap between germline ends came to 15 bases. Here the CDR3 reads CAINEQGVAFF. The CDR3 DNA is TGTGCCATAAACGAACAGGGCGTAGCTTTCTTT.

The V and J genes are TRBV18 and TRBJ2-3, with D maybe TRBD2 (5 bases). CDR3 length: 17 amino acids. V was pared by 3 bases and J by 0 bases, with 16 bases between. Germline CDR1 and CDR2: KGHSH and LQKENI. For the CDR3, the DNA is TGTGCCAGCTCACCCCTGGAGAGGGTGGTTAGCACAGATACGCAGTATTTT. Translated: CASSPLERVVSTDTQYF.